These 17 T cell receptor beta chains originate from one sample sequenced in a study of CXCR3-negative and CXCR3-positive naive CD8 T cells. Findings of the study overall: The TRB CDR3s that CXCR3-positive naive cells carried were more hydrophobic than those of CXCR3-negative naive cells.

Their cognate antigens are unknown. TRB cDNA libraries were made by UMI-labeled 5' RACE. TCRdb processed the 5' RACE reads again and assigns one entry to each CDR3 protein, with no DNA. The ten most abundant clones cover 0.25% to 0.3% of a sample with some 150,000 distinct CDR3 sequences. The specimen was naive CXCR3+ CD8+ T cells from blood. Subset noted: CD45RO-CCR7+CD27+CD95- naive CD8+ T cells expressing CXCR3 (TNR3+). Source of these receptors: a human donor in good health. Some clones in this sample may be carry-over from other donors' samples.

This chain connects TRBV5-1 to TRBJ2-7. The CDR3 runs 16 residues. Germline loops: CDR1 SGHRS, CDR2 YFSETQ. CDR3 region: CASSLDSSVPSYEQYF.

The CDR3 sequence: CASSQDILTDTQYF. The chain uses TRBV4-3 and TRBJ2-3. Germline lookup yields CDR1 LGHNA and CDR2 YSLEER. This CDR3 has 14 residues.

This chain links TRBV4-1 with TRBJ2-1; TCRdb gives TRBD2 as the D gene, but with no DNA this cannot be confirmed. Germline CDR1 and CDR2: MGHRA and YSYEKL. CDR3 length: 15 residues. CDR3 in amino acids: CAISLDFSSYNEQFF.

The chain has TRBV29-1 and TRBJ2-1; the D gene TCRdb calls, TRBD1, cannot be checked with no DNA. The CDR3 totals 13 residues. The germline V gene has CDR1 SQVTM and CDR2 ANQGSEA. This CDR3 reads CSVGQGVYNEQFF.

The gene calls are TRBV18 and TRBJ2-2. CDR3 length: 15 amino acids. Germline values: CDR1 KGHSH, CDR2 LQKENI. Here the CDR3 reads CASSPVTEHTGELFF.

The chain links TRBV7-8 to TRBJ2-1. CDR3 length: 11 residues. Looked up from germline, CDR1 is SGHVS and CDR2 is FQNEAQ. The CDR3 sequence: CASSFEGEQFF.

CDR3 loop: CSAGGGRVETQYF. The rearrangement joins TRBV20-1 to TRBJ2-5; TCRdb's assignment of TRBD1 cannot be checked, as there is no DNA. CDR3 size: 13 residues. Germline CDR1 reads DFQATT; CDR2 reads SNEGSKA (reference sequence).

The chain couples TRBV4-1 to TRBJ1-2. The CDR3 length is 15 residues. Germline CDR1 and CDR2: MGHRA and YSYEKL. CDR3: CASSQDFPVLDGYTF.

The chain recombines TRBV7-2 with TRBJ2-1. The germline gives CDR1 SGHTA, CDR2 FQGNSA. This CDR3 region has 15 residues. The CDR3 reads CASSNLGYIYNEQFF. Full variable domain (outside the CDR3, taken from reference TRBV7-2 and TRBJ2-1): GAGVSQSPSNKVTEKGKDVELRCDPISGHTALYWYRQSLGQGLEFLIYFQGNSAPDKSGLPSDRFSAERTGGSVSTLTIQRTQQEDSAVYLCASSNLGYIYNEQFFGPGTRLTVL.

The rearrangement uses TRBV4-1 and TRBJ2-1. CDR3 length: 15 residues. The germline V gene has CDR1 MGHRA and CDR2 YSYEKL. CDR3: CASSRAVVSYNEQFF.

The V and J genes are TRBV20-1 and TRBJ2-3. The CDR3 is made up of 13 amino acids. The germline V gene has CDR1 DFQATT and CDR2 SNEGSKA (reference sequence). The CDR3 sequence: CSARDELFNTQYF.

CDR3 sequence reads: CASRGGYEQYF. The rearrangement uses TRBV27 and TRBJ2-7; there is no DNA to check the TCRdb D call of TRBD1. This CDR3 is built from 11 residues. Germline values: CDR1 MNHEY, CDR2 SMNVEV (reference sequence).

The chain couples TRBV3-1 to TRBJ2-3; TCRdb lists TRBD1, though no DNA is available to test this call. Germline lookup yields CDR1 LGHDT and CDR2 YNNKEL (reference sequence). The CDR3 is made up of 16 amino acids. The CDR3 region is CASSPGTGGFTDTQYF.

The rearrangement links TRBV29-1 to TRBJ1-3; TCRdb reports TRBD1, a call that lacks DNA to check it against. Germline V CDR1 and CDR2: SQVTM, ANQGSEA. The length of the CDR3 is 15 residues. CDR3: CSVDGQGAYGNTIYF.

The V and J genes are TRBV5-1 and TRBJ2-2; absent DNA, TCRdb's TRBD2 call cannot be checked. CDR3 length equals 17 residues. From germline, CDR1 is SGHRS and CDR2 YFSETQ. CDR3 residues: CASRLILSGPYSGELFF.

The V gene is TRBV27, the J gene TRBJ2-7; the TCRdb call, TRBD2, lacks DNA for checking. CDR1 is MNHEY and CDR2 is SMNVEV in the germline V gene (reference sequence). The CDR3 extends over 14 amino acids. Here the CDR3 reads CASSLSGRHYEQYF.

The chain employs TRBV12-3 or TRBV12-4 and TRBJ2-5; TCRdb's D call, TRBD1, is unchecked because there is no DNA. The CDR3 loop spans 14 amino acids. CDR3 sequence: CASSPKDRVETQYF.